These 24 T cell receptor beta chains came from one sample sequenced in a study of response to subunit inactivated influenza vaccine. TCRdb recomputed calls from the RT-PCR reads with MiXCR, one row per CDR3 protein. This table holds approximately 500,000 distinct CDR3 sequences, roughly 25% found once. The same specimen was also included in a second study, on T cells expressing NK-cell markers. That work states: Beta-chain TCR cDNA was generated via 5'RACE template switching with UMIs.

Specimen: CD4+ T cells sorted from PBMCs, collected less than 13 days after vaccination. All receptors come from a middle-aged man who received an inactivated influenza vaccine.

The gene calls are TRBV9 and TRBJ2-1; 11 bases map to TRBD2. The CDR3 loop spans 22 amino acids. J lost 5 bases, V lost 0 bases, and 22 bases had no gene match. Germline V gene lookup returns CDR1 SGDLS and CDR2 YYNGEE. CDR3 amino acids: CASSVGLTLAGGRAMSNNEQFF. As DNA, the CDR3 is TGTGCCAGCAGCGTAGGGCTGACCTTAGCGGGGGGGCGTGCCATGTCGAACAATGAGCAGTTCTTC.

The rearrangement links TRBV28 to TRBJ2-7, with 8 bases aligning to TRBD2. With 8 bases clipped from V and 6 bases from J, the junction kept 9 bases outside the gene matches. This CDR3 has 13 residues. From germline, CDR1 is MDHEN and CDR2 SYDVKM. Written as DNA, the CDR3 is TGTGCCAGCTCCACGGGACTAGTGACCGAGCAGTACTTC. Encoded protein: CASSTGLVTEQYF.

The chain carries TRBV9 and TRBJ2-2; TRBD1 or TRBD2 may be the D gene (5 bases each). The CDR3 is 15 amino acids. Germline V CDR1 and CDR2: SGDLS, YYNGEE. Trimming pared 0 bases from V and 4 bases from J, leaving 10 bases between. The CDR3 DNA follows: TGTGCCAGCAGCGTAGGCAGGGAGACCACCGGGGAGCTGTTTTTT. Translated, it gives CASSVGRETTGELFF.

This clonotype occurred a few times. J is TRBJ2-1 and V is TRBV11-2; perhaps TRBD1 as D (6 bases). V dropped 4 bases and J dropped 4 bases, with 23 bases sitting between them. There are 18 residues in the CDR3. In germline, CDR1 is SGHAT, CDR2 FQNNGV. CDR3 DNA: TGTGCCAGCAGCTCGTTCCCCGGGACATCCACTCTTTACAATGAGCAGTTCTTC. It encodes CASSSFPGTSTLYNEQFF.

This clonotype was seen repeatedly, ten times or more. For the CDR3, the DNA is TGTGCCAGCAGACGGACAGTGAACACCGGGGAGCTGTTTTTT. Protein product: CASRRTVNTGELFF. The rearrangement links TRBV12-3 or TRBV12-4 to TRBJ2-2; the D gene is possibly TRBD1 (6 bases). The V and J ends lost 6 bases and 1 base respectively, with 9 bases between them. The CDR3 is made up of 14 amino acids.

The chain couples TRBV29-1 to TRBJ2-5, with D uncertain. The V end lost 6 bases, the J end lost 5 bases, and 25 bases lay between the germline ends. The germline CDR1 and CDR2 sequences are SQVTM and ANQGSEA. This CDR3 contains 16 residues. The CDR3 loop is CSVAGSYRSNVETQYF. The CDR3 DNA reads TGCAGCGTCGCCGGGTCTTACCGTTCCAACGTTGAGACCCAGTACTTC.

This chain links TRBV5-6 with TRBJ2-3; D uncertain. Germline V lookup: CDR1 SGHDT, CDR2 YYEEEE. There are 13 residues in the CDR3. V lost 5 bases to trimming and J lost 6 bases, with 13 bases between them. DNA for the CDR3: TGTGCCAGCAGTACTAAACTGACGGATACGCAGTATTTT. This encodes CASSTKLTDTQYF.

This rearrangement joins TRBV6-2 or TRBV6-3 to TRBJ2-3, with unresolved D. Germline V lookup: CDR1 MNHEY, CDR2 SVGEGT. Trimming left V 6 bases short and J 11 bases short, with 12 bases between. The CDR3 covers 11 residues. This CDR3 reads CASSNPGVQYF. The CDR3 DNA sequence: TGTGCCAGCAGCAACCCAGGTGTGCAGTATTTT.

This clonotype was observed a handful of times. This rearrangement joins TRBV5-1 to TRBJ2-3; 7 nucleotides match TRBD2. Trimming removed 0 bases from V and 0 bases from J; junction bases left unmatched: 7. There are 17 residues in the CDR3. Germline CDR1 reads SGHRS; CDR2 reads YFSETQ. CDR3 nucleotide sequence: TGCGCCAGCAGCTTGGCCATCGGCGGGGGTAGCACAGATACGCAGTATTTT. Translation: CASSLAIGGGSTDTQYF.

The rearrangement links TRBV9 to TRBJ1-1; TRBD1 agrees at 8 bases. The trim removed 8 bases at V and 2 bases at J, leaving 8 bases unmatched. This CDR3 is 14 amino acids long. Germline lookup yields CDR1 SGDLS and CDR2 YYNGEE. CDR3 sequence reads: CASTQGQVNTEAFF. DNA of the CDR3: TGTGCCAGTACCCAGGGACAGGTTAACACTGAAGCTTTCTTT.

This clonotype was found a few times. The CDR3, as DNA: TGCGCCAGCAGCTCCCGGGGGGGGTTTGGATCACGCTCCTACAATGAGCAGTTCTTC. Protein product: CASSSRGGFGSRSYNEQFF. The rearrangement joins TRBV5-1 to TRBJ2-1, with 8 bases identical to TRBD2. Per the germline V gene, CDR1 is SGHRS and CDR2 is YFSETQ. Trimming cost V 3 bases and J 0 bases; bases outside gene matches: 14. The length of the CDR3 is 19 residues.

This chain connects TRBV7-2 to TRBJ2-5, with a possible D match to TRBD2 (6 bases). V was pared by 5 bases and J by 2 bases, with 12 bases between. Germline V CDR1 and CDR2: SGHTA, FQGNSA. The CDR3 extends over 14 amino acids. The CDR3 nucleotides are TGTGCCAGCAGCCACCTCGGACTACAAGAGACCCAGTACTTC. It is translated as CASSHLGLQETQYF.

The chain is built from TRBV5-1 and TRBJ2-3; D perhaps matches TRBD2 (6 bases). V lost 4 bases to trimming and J lost 1 base, with 16 bases between them. Germline V gene sequence: CDR1 SGHRS, CDR2 YFSETQ. The CDR3 sequence is 16 residues long. CDR3 residues: CASSPQAGIGTDTQYF. The CDR3 DNA reads as TGCGCCAGCAGCCCACAGGCGGGAATCGGCACAGATACGCAGTATTTT.

This clonotype has a handful of counts. The rearrangement uses TRBV28 and TRBJ2-5; D gene ambiguous. The CDR3 contains 14 residues. The germline V gene has CDR1 MDHEN and CDR2 SYDVKM. V lost 6 bases, J lost 4 bases, and 15 bases lay in between. The CDR3 sequence: CASRAHGWGETQYF. The CDR3 nucleotides are TGTGCCAGCAGGGCACATGGTTGGGGAGAGACCCAGTACTTC. The whole variable domain, filled in from reference TRBV28 and TRBJ2-5, reads DVKVTQSSRYLVKRTGEKVFLECVQDMDHENMFWYRQDPGLGLRLIYFSYDVKMKEKGDIPEGYSVSREKKERFSLILESASTNQTSMYLCASRAHGWGETQYFGPGTRLLVL.

This clonotype was counted ten times or more. The chain links TRBV20-1 to TRBJ2-1; the D gene is possibly TRBD2 (7 bases). The germline V gene encodes CDR1 DFQATT and CDR2 SNEGSKA (reference sequence). V was cut by 1 base and J by 10 bases, with 11 bases left in between. The CDR3 runs 12 residues. CDR3 DNA sequence: TGCAGTGCTAGAGTGAGCGGGACAGAGCAGTTCTTC. This translates into CSARVSGTEQFF.

This clonotype was detected only a few times. This chain joins TRBV7-9 and TRBJ2-5, with D hard to call. The germline gives CDR1 SEHNR, CDR2 FQNEAQ (reference sequence). There are 14 residues in the CDR3. The V end lost 2 bases, the J end lost 2 bases, and 9 bases lay between the germline ends. The CDR3 DNA reads as TGTGCCAGCAGCTTACTAGAGATGCAAGAGACCCAGTACTTC. The encoded protein is CASSLLEMQETQYF.

The genes are TRBV9 and TRBJ2-1; TRBD2 matches 11 bases. The germline CDR1 and CDR2 sequences are SGDLS and YYNGEE. There are 15 residues in the CDR3. The V and J ends lost 3 bases and 4 bases, in that order; junction bases with no gene match: 3. As DNA, the CDR3 is TGTGCCAGCAGCGGACTAGCGGGAATTTACAATGAGCAGTTCTTC. It translates to CASSGLAGIYNEQFF.

The chain uses TRBV12-3 or TRBV12-4 and TRBJ1-4; D unclear. CDR3 length equals 18 residues. The V and J ends lost 3 bases and 0 bases respectively, with 17 bases between them. For the CDR3, the DNA is TGTGCCAGCAGTTTTCGTCTGGATTTTCTAGCAACTAATGAAAAACTGTTTTTT. It is translated as CASSFRLDFLATNEKLFF.

This clonotype has more than one count but fewer than ten. The chain joins TRBV3-1 to TRBJ2-4, with TRBD2 matching over 7 bases. Germline V gene sequence: CDR1 LGHDT, CDR2 YNNKEL (reference sequence). V shed 3 bases, J shed 0 bases, and the junction held 2 bases outside the gene matches. The CDR3 contains 15 residues. The CDR3 DNA is TGTGCCAGCAGCCAGGGCGGGGGAGCCAAAAACATTCAGTACTTC. It yields the protein CASSQGGGAKNIQYF.

This clonotype was seen a handful of times. The chain recombines TRBV12-3 or TRBV12-4 with TRBJ2-1, with unresolved D. V lost 6 bases and J lost 3, with 12 bases in between. There are 14 residues in the CDR3. The CDR3 loop reads CASSSSRIYNEQFF. CDR3 DNA sequence: TGTGCCAGCAGCAGTAGCAGGATCTACAATGAGCAGTTCTTC.

This rearrangement joins TRBV6-2 or TRBV6-3 to TRBJ2-4; possible D gene TRBD1, 6 bases. Looked up from germline, CDR1 is MNHEY and CDR2 is SVGEGT. The CDR3 is 13 amino acids. V was shortened by 8 bases and J by 6 bases, with 14 bases between the two germline ends. The CDR3 region is CASETGGTNIQYF. The CDR3 DNA reads as TGTGCCAGCGAGACTGGGGGCACAAACATTCAGTACTTC.

V usage is TRBV24-1 and J usage is TRBJ2-6; D gene uncertain. CDR1 is KGHDR, CDR2 SFDVKD, per germline. There are 15 residues in the CDR3. Trimming stripped 3 bases from V and 4 bases from J, with 9 bases between. The CDR3 sequence is CATSDPGRGANVLTF. CDR3 bases: TGTGCCACCAGTGATCCCGGACGGGGGGCCAACGTCCTGACTTTC.

The chain links TRBV20-1 to TRBJ1-2; 7 bases fit TRBD1. After removal of 0 bases from V and 8 bases from J, the junction contained 9 bases not matched to a gene. Germline-derived CDR1 and CDR2 are DFQATT and SNEGSKA (reference sequence). The CDR3 is 14 residues long. CDR3 coding DNA: TGCAGTGCTAGAGAACTCGACAGGGTGAAAGGCTACACCTTC. Translation gives CSARELDRVKGYTF.

This clonotype turned up a few times. The chain links TRBV7-2 to TRBJ2-5; D is ambiguous. Germline assignment: CDR1 SGHTA and CDR2 FQGNSA. The CDR3 sequence is 13 residues long. V was pared by 2 bases and J by 2 bases, with 6 bases between. CDR3 sequence: CASSLSQQETQYF. Written as DNA, the CDR3 is TGTGCCAGCAGCTTATCACAGCAAGAGACCCAGTACTTC.